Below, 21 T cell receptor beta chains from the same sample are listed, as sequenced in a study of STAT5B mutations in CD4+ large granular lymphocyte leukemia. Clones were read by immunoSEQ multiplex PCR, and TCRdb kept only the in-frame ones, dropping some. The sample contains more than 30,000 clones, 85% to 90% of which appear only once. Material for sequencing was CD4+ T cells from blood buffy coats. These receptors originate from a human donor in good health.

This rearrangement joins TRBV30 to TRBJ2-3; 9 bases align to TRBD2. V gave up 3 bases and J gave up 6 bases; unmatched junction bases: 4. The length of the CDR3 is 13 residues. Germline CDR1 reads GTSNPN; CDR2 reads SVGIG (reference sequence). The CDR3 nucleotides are TGTGCCTGGAGATTGGCGGGAGGGGATACGCAGTATTTT. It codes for CAWRLAGGDTQYF.

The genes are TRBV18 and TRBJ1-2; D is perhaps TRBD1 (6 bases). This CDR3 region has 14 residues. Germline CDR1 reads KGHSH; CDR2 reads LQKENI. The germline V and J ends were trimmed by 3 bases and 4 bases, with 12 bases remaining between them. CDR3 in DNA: TGTGCCAGCTCACCGGGGGCCCAGGGCTATGGCTACACCTTC. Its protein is CASSPGAQGYGYTF.

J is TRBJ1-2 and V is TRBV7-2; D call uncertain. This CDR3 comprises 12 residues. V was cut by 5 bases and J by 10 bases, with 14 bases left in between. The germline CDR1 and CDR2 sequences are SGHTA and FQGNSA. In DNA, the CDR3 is TGTGCCAGCAGCACAAGCGGGAGGGACTACACCTTC. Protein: CASSTSGRDYTF.

CDR3 bases: TGCGCCAGCAGCTACGACGGAGGACTTCATCAGCCCCAGCATTTT. It encodes CASSYDGGLHQPQHF. This chain links TRBV5-1 with TRBJ1-5; D uncertain. The CDR3 has 15 residues. Germline V gene data show CDR1 as SGHRS and CDR2 as YFSETQ. V was clipped by 3 bases and J by 5 bases, with 15 bases between them.

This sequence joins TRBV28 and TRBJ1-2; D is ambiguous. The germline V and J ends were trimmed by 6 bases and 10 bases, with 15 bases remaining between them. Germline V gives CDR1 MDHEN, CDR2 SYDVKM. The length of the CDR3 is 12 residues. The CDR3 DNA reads TGTGCCAGCAGCCCAATGGACGGTCTCTACACCTTC. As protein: CASSPMDGLYTF.

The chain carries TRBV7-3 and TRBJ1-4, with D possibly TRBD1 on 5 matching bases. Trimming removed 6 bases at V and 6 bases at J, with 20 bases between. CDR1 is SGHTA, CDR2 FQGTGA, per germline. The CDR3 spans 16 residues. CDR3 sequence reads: CASRQGVPLSDEKLFF. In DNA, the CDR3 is TGTGCCAGCAGACAAGGGGTCCCTCTCTCTGATGAAAAACTGTTTTTT.

The CDR3 DNA sequence: TGTGCCAGCAGTTACTTAGGAGGGCCGGGGACAGATACGCAGTATTTT. Translating gives CASSYLGGPGTDTQYF. The rearrangement links TRBV6-5 to TRBJ2-3, with a weak D call TRBD2 (6 bases). Germline V gene sequence: CDR1 MNHEY, CDR2 SVGAGI. V was pared by 1 base and J by 3 bases, with 14 bases between. The CDR3 spans 16 residues.

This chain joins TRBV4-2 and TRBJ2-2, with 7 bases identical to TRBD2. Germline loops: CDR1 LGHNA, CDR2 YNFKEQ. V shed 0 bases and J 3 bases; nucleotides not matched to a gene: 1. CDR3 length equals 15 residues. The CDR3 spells CASSQDGRDTGELFF. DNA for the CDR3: TGTGCCAGCAGCCAAGATGGGAGGGACACCGGGGAGCTGTTTTTT.

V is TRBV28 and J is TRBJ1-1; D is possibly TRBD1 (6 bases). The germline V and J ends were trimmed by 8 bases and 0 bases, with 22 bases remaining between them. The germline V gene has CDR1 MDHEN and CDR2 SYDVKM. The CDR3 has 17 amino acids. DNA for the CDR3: TGTGCCAGCGGACTCCTGCAGGGACAAGGGATGAACACTGAAGCTTTCTTT. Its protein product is CASGLLQGQGMNTEAFF.

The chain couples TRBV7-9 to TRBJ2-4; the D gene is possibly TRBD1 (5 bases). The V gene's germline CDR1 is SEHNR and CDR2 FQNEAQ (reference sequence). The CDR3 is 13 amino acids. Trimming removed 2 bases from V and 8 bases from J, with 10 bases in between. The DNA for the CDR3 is TGTGCCAGCAGCTTAATGGGGCCGGACATTCAGTACTTC. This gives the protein CASSLMGPDIQYF.

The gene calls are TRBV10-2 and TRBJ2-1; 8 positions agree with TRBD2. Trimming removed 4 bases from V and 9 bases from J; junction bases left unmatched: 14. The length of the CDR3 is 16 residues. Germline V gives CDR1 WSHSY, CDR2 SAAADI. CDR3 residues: CASSGGSGIMGVEQFF. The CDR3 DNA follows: TGCGCCAGCAGTGGAGGTAGCGGGATTATGGGAGTTGAGCAGTTCTTC.

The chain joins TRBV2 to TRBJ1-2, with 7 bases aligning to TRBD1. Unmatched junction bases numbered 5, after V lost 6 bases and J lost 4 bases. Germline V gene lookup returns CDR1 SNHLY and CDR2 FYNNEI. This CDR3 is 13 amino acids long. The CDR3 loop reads CASRAGQVYGYTF. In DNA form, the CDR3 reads TGTGCCAGCAGGGCAGGACAGGTCTATGGCTACACCTTC.

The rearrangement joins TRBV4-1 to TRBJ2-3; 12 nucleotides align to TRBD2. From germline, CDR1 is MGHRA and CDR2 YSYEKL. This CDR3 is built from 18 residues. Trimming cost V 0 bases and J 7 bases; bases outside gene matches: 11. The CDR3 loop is CASSQDPRLAGVENTQYF. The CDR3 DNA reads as TGCGCCAGCAGCCAAGATCCCCGACTAGCGGGAGTGGAAAATACGCAGTATTTT.

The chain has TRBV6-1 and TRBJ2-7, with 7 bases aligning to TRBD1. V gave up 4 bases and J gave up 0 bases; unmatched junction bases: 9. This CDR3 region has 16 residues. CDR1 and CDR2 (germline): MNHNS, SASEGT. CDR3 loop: CASSVGQDPLSYEQYF. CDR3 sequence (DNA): TGTGCCAGCAGTGTCGGACAGGACCCTCTCTCCTACGAGCAGTACTTC.

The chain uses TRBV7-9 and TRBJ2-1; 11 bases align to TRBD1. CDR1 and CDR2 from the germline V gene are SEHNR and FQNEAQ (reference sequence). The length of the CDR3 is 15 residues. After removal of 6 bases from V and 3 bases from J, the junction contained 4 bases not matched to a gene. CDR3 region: CASSRDRGFYNEQFF. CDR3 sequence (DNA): TGTGCCAGCAGTCGGGACAGGGGGTTCTACAATGAGCAGTTCTTC. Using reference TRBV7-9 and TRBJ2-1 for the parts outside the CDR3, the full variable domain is DTGVSQNPRHKITKRGQNVTFRCDPISEHNRLYWYRQTLGQGPEFLTYFQNEAQLEKSRLLSDRFSAERPKGSFSTLEIQRTEQGDSAMYLCASSRDRGFYNEQFFGPGTRLTVL.

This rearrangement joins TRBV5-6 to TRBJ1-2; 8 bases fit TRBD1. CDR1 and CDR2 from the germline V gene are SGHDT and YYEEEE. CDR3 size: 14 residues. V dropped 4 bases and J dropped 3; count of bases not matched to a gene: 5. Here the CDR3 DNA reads TGTGCCAGCAGCGCGGACAGGGTAGACTATGGCTACACCTTC. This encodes CASSADRVDYGYTF.

The CDR3 nucleotides are TGTGCCAGCAGCTCCCGGGACAGCTACACAGATACGCAGTATTTT. Protein product: CASSSRDSYTDTQYF. The V gene is TRBV7-8, the J gene TRBJ2-3; 7 bases line up with TRBD1. Per the germline V gene, CDR1 is SGHVS and CDR2 is FQNEAQ. The V gene end was trimmed by 4 bases and the J gene end by 2 bases; junction bases not matched to a gene: 6. The CDR3 length is 15 residues.

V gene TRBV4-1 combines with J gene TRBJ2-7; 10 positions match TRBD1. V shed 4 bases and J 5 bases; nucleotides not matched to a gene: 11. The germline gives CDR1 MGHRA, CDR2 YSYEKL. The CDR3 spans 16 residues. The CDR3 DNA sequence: TGCGCCAGCAGCCGAAACCCGGGACAGGGGTCCAACGAGCAGTACTTC. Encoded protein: CASSRNPGQGSNEQYF.

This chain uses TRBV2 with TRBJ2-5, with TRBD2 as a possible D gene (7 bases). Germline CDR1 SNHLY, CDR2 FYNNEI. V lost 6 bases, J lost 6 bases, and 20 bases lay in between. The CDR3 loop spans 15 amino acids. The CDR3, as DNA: TGTGCCAGCAGCCCGAAGGGGGGGGGCTGGAAGACCCAGTACTTC. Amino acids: CASSPKGGGWKTQYF.

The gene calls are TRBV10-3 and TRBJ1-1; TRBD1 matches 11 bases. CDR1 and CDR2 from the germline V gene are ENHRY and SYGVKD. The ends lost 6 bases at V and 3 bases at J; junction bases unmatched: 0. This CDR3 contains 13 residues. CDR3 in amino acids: CAIRGQGDTEAFF. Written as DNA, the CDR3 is TGTGCCATCAGGGGACAGGGGGACACTGAAGCTTTCTTT.

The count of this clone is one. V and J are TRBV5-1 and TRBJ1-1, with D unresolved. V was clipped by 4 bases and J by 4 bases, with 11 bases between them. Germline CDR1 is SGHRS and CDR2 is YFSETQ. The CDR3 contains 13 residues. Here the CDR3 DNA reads TGCGCCAGCAGCATCCGCCCCAGCACTGAAGCTTTCTTT. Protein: CASSIRPSTEAFF.